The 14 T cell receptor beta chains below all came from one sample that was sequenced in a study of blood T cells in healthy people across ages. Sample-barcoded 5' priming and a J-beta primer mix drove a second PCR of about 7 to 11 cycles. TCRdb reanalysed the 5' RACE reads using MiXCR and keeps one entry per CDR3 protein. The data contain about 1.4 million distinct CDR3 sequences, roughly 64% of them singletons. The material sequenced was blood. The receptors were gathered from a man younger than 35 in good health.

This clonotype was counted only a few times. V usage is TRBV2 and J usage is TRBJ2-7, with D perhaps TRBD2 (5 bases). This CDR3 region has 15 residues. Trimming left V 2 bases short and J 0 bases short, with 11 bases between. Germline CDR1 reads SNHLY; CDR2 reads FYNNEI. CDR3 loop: CASSERDQSSYEQYF. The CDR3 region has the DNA TGTGCCAGCAGTGAACGGGATCAAAGCTCCTACGAGCAGTACTTC.

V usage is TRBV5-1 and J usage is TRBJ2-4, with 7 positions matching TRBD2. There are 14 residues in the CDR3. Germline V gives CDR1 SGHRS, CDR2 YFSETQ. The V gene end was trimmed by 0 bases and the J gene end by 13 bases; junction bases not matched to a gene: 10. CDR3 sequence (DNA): TGCGCCAGCAGCTTGGAAGCGGGGATTGGCAAGCAGTACTTC. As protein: CASSLEAGIGKQYF.

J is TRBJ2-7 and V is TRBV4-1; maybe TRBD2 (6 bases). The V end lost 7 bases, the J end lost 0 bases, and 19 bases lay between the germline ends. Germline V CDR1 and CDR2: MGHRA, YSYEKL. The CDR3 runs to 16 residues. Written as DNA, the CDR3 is TGCGCCAGCATCCACTCGGCTAGCGAGGACTCCTACGAGCAGTACTTC. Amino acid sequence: CASIHSASEDSYEQYF.

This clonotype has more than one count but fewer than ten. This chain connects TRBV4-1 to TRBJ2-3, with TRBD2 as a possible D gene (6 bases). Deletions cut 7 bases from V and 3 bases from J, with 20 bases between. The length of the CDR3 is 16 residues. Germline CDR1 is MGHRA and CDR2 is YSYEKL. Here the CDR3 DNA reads TGCGCCAGCAAGGTCCGCTTCGCGGGGTCGACAGATACGCAGTATTTT. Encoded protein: CASKVRFAGSTDTQYF.

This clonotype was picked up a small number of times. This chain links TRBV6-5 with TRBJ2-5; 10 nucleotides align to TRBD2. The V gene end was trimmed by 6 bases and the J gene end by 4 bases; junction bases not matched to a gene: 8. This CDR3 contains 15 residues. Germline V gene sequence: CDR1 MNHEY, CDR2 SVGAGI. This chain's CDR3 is CASRTGTSDIETQYF. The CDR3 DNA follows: TGTGCCAGCAGGACCGGGACTAGCGACATAGAGACCCAGTACTTC.

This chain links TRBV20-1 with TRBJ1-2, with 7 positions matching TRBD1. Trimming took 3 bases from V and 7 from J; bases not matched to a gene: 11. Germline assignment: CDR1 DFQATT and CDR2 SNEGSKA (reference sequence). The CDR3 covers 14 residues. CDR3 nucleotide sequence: TGCAGTGCTAGGCAAGACAGGGATTGGTCTGGCTACACCTTC. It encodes CSARQDRDWSGYTF.

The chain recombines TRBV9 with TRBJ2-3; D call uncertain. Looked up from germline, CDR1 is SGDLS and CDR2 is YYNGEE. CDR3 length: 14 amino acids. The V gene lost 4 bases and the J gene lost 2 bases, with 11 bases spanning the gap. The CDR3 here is CASSPPPPTDTQYF. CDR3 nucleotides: TGTGCCAGCAGCCCTCCCCCACCCACAGATACGCAGTATTTT.

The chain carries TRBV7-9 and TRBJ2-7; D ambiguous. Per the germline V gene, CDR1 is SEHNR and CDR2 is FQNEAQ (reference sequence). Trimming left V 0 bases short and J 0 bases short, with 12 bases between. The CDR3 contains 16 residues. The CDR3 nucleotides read TGTGCCAGCAGCTTAGCCGCGCCGATTCCCTCCTACGAGCAGTACTTC. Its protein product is CASSLAAPIPSYEQYF.

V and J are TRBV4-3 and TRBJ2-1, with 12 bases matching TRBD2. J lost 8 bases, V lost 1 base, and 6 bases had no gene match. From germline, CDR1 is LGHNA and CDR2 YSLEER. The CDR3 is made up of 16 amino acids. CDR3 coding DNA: TGCGCCAGCAGCCAAGGGCTAGCGGGGGGGTTAGATGAGCAGTTCTTC. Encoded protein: CASSQGLAGGLDEQFF.

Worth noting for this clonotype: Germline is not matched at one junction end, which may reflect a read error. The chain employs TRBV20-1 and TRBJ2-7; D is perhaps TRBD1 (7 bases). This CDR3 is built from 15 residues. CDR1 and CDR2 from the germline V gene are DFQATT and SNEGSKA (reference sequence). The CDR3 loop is CSARVPGGQAYGQYF. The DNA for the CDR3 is TGCAGTGCTAGGGTCCCAGGGGGGCAGGCGTACGGGCAGTACTTC.

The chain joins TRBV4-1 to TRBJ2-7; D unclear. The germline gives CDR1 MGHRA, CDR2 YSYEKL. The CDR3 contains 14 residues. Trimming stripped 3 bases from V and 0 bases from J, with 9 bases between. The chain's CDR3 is CASSHRQFSYEQYF. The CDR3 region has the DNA TGCGCCAGCAGCCACCGGCAATTCTCCTACGAGCAGTACTTC.

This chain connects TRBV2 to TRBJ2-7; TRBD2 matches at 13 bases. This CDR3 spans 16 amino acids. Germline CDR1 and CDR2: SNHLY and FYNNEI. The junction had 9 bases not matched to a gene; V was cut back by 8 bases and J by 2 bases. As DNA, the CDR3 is TGTGCCAGCTACGGACTAGCGGGAGACAGTGCCTACGAGCAGTACTTC. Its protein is CASYGLAGDSAYEQYF.

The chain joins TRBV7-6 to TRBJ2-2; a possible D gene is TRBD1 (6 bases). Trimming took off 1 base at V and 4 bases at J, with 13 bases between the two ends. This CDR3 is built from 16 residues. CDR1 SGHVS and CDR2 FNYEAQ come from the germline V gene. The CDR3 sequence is CASSLGAGDSTGELFF. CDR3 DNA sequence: TGTGCCAGCAGCTTAGGGGCAGGGGATTCCACCGGGGAGCTGTTTTTT.

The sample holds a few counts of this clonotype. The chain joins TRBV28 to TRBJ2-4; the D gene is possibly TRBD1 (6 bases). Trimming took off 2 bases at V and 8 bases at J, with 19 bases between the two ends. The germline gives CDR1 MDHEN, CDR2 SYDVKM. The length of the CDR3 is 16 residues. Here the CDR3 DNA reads TGTGCCAGCAGTTTAGTTGGGGGCCAGGTTGGGGACATTCAGTACTTC. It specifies CASSLVGGQVGDIQYF.